This T cell receptor beta chain was observed in a study of cytomegalovirus exposure and HLA in healthy donors. Turning to this clone: Antigen unknown.

Trimming pared 7 bases from V and 5 bases from J, leaving 5 bases between. Germline V gene data show CDR1 as MNHNS and CDR2 as SASEGT. CDR3 size: 11 residues. Overall study results and limits: Later analysis associated a missense DCLRE1C variant with TCR beta V- and J-gene trimming. In vitro, three CMV-associated chains proved specific for CMV antigens.

The PCR employed 60 Vbeta primers together with 13 Jbeta primers. Authors' methods: Unique TCR beta chains numbered around 75 million in a later analysis, with roughly 10 million shared. Clones were sequenced by immunoSEQ multiplex PCR, and TCRdb holds only the in-frame ones, with some missing. V and J calls and clone size are those listed in that table; D and trimming were worked out from the DNA. This table holds approximately 80,000 clones, roughly 61% found once. This sequence joins TRBV6-1 and TRBJ2-2, with no clear D. This receptor was identified in a woman between 40 and 50 years old in good health and CMV-seropositive. Sequencing used PBMCs. Here the CDR3 DNA reads TGTGCCAGCATGCGAACCGGGGAGCTGTTTTTT. This sequence encodes CASMRTGELFF.